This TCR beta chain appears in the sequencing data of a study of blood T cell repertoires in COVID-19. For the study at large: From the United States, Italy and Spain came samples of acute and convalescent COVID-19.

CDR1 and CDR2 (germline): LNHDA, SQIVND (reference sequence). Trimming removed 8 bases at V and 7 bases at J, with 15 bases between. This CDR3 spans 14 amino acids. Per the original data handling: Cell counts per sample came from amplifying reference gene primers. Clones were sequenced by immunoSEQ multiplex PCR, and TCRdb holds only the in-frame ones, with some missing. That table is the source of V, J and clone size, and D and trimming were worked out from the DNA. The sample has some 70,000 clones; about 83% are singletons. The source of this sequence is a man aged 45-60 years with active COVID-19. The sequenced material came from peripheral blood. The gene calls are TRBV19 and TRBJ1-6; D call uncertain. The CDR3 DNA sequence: TGTGCCAGTTTGAGTAGGGAGAGGAATTCACCCCTCCACTTT. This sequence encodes CASLSRERNSPLHF.